A single sample is the source of the 9 T cell receptor beta chains below, sequenced in a study of CD8+CD57+ T cells in acquired aplastic anemia. The template used for profiling TCR beta VDJ and CDR3 was genomic DNA. One entry per CDR3 protein results from TCRdb running MiXCR on the reads. Of 250,000 to 350,000 distinct CDR3 sequences listed, 55% to 65% are singletons. The sequencing input was sorted CD4+, CD8+, or CD8+CD57+ T cells (not recorded which) from PBMCs. These receptors were taken from a human donor with severe aplastic anemia or a healthy control (not recorded which).

In nucleotides, the CDR3 is TGCAGCGTTGATGCGGGAGTGGGATACGAGCAGTACTTC. It translates to CSVDAGVGYEQYF. The gene calls are TRBV29-1 and TRBJ2-7; 7 bases fit TRBD2. This CDR3 region has 13 residues. The germline gives CDR1 SQVTM, CDR2 ANQGSEA. J lost 4 bases, V lost 3 bases, and 6 bases had no gene match.

This rearrangement joins TRBV7-2 to TRBJ2-3; no reliable D call. CDR3 length equals 14 residues. Trimming cost V 3 bases and J 0 bases, with 7 bases left between them. Germline CDR1 is SGHTA and CDR2 is FQGNSA. This chain's CDR3 is CASSFRISTDTQYF. CDR3 sequence (DNA): TGTGCCAGCAGCTTTAGGATTAGCACAGATACGCAGTATTTT.

This clonotype was seen a single time. The chain has TRBV5-1 and TRBJ2-1; 7 nucleotides match TRBD2. Germline V gene lookup returns CDR1 SGHRS and CDR2 YFSETQ. The V and J ends lost 8 bases and 2 bases, in that order; junction bases with no gene match: 7. This CDR3 region has 14 residues. The CDR3 is CASTRLAPYNEQFF. The CDR3 coding sequence is TGCGCCAGTACAAGACTAGCCCCCTACAATGAGCAGTTCTTC.

The chain employs TRBV7-3 and TRBJ2-7, with D perhaps TRBD2 (6 bases). With 1 base removed from V and 2 bases from J, the gap between germline ends came to 12 bases. This CDR3 is built from 15 residues. Germline loops: CDR1 SGHTA, CDR2 FQGTGA. The CDR3 DNA is TGTGCCAGCAGCTTAAATAACGGAGGGGCCTACGAGCAGTACTTC. This encodes CASSLNNGGAYEQYF.

J is TRBJ1-1 and V is TRBV7-2, with 9 nucleotides matching TRBD1. CDR1 and CDR2 from the germline V gene are SGHTA and FQGNSA. This CDR3 has 16 amino acids. The trim removed 5 bases at V and 4 bases at J, leaving 11 bases unmatched. Here the CDR3 reads CASSPWDRVVGTEAFF. The DNA for the CDR3 is TGTGCCAGCAGCCCGTGGGACAGGGTTGTTGGCACTGAAGCTTTCTTT.

The V call is TRBV18, the J call TRBJ1-3; TRBD1 matches 7 bases. Germline V lookup: CDR1 KGHSH, CDR2 LQKENI. The CDR3 is made up of 15 amino acids. J gave up 2 bases and V 4 bases, and 5 bases lay outside the gene matches. Here the CDR3 reads CASSLETGTGNTIYF. The CDR3 nucleotides are TGTGCCAGCTCACTAGAGACAGGGACTGGAAACACCATATATTTT.

The table lists this clonotype with many counts. The chain carries TRBV24-1 and TRBJ1-2; 7 nucleotides match TRBD1. The trim removed 4 bases at V and 2 bases at J, leaving 3 bases unmatched. This CDR3 has 14 amino acids. Germline values: CDR1 KGHDR, CDR2 SFDVKD. Here the CDR3 reads CATSETGQNYGYTF. DNA for the CDR3: TGTGCCACCAGTGAGACGGGACAGAACTATGGCTACACCTTC.

This clonotype was seen a single time. The rearrangement uses TRBV12-3 or TRBV12-4 and TRBJ1-5; no firm D call. Trimming shortened V by 6 bases and J by 0 bases, and 6 bases separated the two germline ends. CDR3 size: 13 residues. The CDR3 DNA is TGTGCCAGCAGGTCAAGTAGCAATCAGCCCCAGCATTTT. It codes for CASRSSSNQPQHF.

The chain joins TRBV7-8 to TRBJ1-1; D is unclear. There are 12 residues in the CDR3. Germline values: CDR1 SGHVS, CDR2 FQNEAQ. Between the trimmed V and J ends, which lost 2 bases and 8 bases, there was a span of 9 bases. The CDR3 DNA reads as TGTGCCAGCAGCTTATCTCGTTGGGAAGCTTTCTTT. This translates into CASSLSRWEAFF.